The entry below gives a single TCR beta chain sequence along with its context. These data come from a study of blood T cell repertoires in COVID-19. At the level of the study: Donors in the United States, Italy and Spain gave samples during acute or convalescent COVID-19. T cells, B-cell-depleted T cells, or PBMCs provided the cDNA or gDNA that served as material.

Recruited during active infection, patients (from Seattle) were subsequently followed longitudinally. Per the study methods: Nucleated cell counts were estimated from reference gene primer amplification. The data were produced by immunoSEQ multiplex PCR, yet TCRdb's version contains in-frame clones alone and is incomplete. V and J calls and clone size are copied from that table; D and trimming were computed from the DNA. The table lists over 250,000 clones, 65% to 85% of them singletons, with more than 1.2% in the top ten. The CDR3 consists of 15 residues. Trimming took 6 bases from V and 0 from J, leaving 14 bases between them. Germline values: CDR1 LNHDA, CDR2 SQIVND (reference sequence).

The J gene is TRBJ1-1, the V gene TRBV19, with D perhaps matching TRBD1 (5 bases). The sequencing sample was made of peripheral blood. This TCR came from a human donor with COVID-19, enrolled during active disease. The donor label of this sample is uncertain. The CDR3 coding sequence is TGTGCCAGTAGAACCAGCCGACAGTTGAACACTGAAGCTTTCTTT. Translation gives CASRTSRQLNTEAFF.